This T cell receptor beta chain is from a study of a mutant IDH1 vaccine in newly diagnosed glioma. Assay used: immunoSEQ multiplex PCR; TCRdb lists only in-frame clones, some missing. Of around 31,000 clones in the sample, 81% were seen once. The V end lost 1 base, the J end lost 2 bases, and 8 bases lay between the germline ends. From germline, CDR1 is LNHNV and CDR2 YYDKDF (reference sequence). The CDR3 has 14 residues. Time point of the sample: week 35, safety follow-up. What each vaccine dose contained was 300 ug of mutant IDH1 20-mer peptide, accompanied by topical imiquimod. On this clone itself: Its matching antigen is unknown.

The origin of this receptor is a man aged 25-45 years with glioma. The sequencing used PBMCs, collected from a glioma patient whose treatment included an IDH1 peptide vaccine. The chain combines TRBV15 with TRBJ1-2; no firm D call. The CDR3 DNA reads TGTGCCACCAGCAGAGGATCAGGCAACTATGGCTACACCTTC. The encoded protein is CATSRGSGNYGYTF.